This TCR beta chain was recovered during a study of tumor-infiltrating lymphocytes in glioblastoma multiforme. TCRB libraries came from RNA via three nested multiplex PCR rounds. TCRdb itself ran the multiplex PCR reads through MiXCR, one entry per CDR3 protein. The table lists some 8,000 distinct CDR3 sequences, 65% to 75% of them singletons. Germline V gives CDR1 SGHAT, CDR2 FQNNGV. The CDR3 totals 17 residues. This clonotype showed up just once. At one of its ends the junction is not consistent with the germline gene, which may arise from a read error. J is TRBJ2-1 and V is TRBV11-2; D perhaps matches TRBD1 (5 bases). The source of this sequence is a male donor with glioblastoma. Source material: brain tumor tissue. The CDR3 is CASNLPVRGASRNEQFF. CDR3 bases: TGTGCCAGCAACTTACCAGTAAGGGGTGCTTCGCGCAATGAGCAGTTCTTC.